The TCR beta chain described here comes from a study of human CD8 memory T cell subsets. General study findings and limits: Both stem-like memory T cells and precursor exhausted T cells showed comparably high diversity, which set them apart from effector memory cells.

The CDR3 spans 12 residues. CDR1 is MNHNS, CDR2 SASEGT, per germline. Details on this clonotype: As yet, its antigen is unknown.

Sequencing libraries of TCR beta were made by UMI-labeled 5' RACE. TCRdb reprocessed the 5' RACE reads and reports one entry per CDR3 protein, with no DNA. The data include roughly 10,000 distinct CDR3 sequences; the top ten clones carry roughly a sixth. Material for sequencing was CD8+ T cells from PBMCs. The clonotype comes from a human donor in good health. The chain uses TRBV6-1 and TRBJ1-1. CDR3 in amino acids: CASKVMNTEAFF.